This TCR beta chain was captured by sequencing in a study of cytomegalovirus exposure and HLA in healthy donors. About the research overall: Sequencing of about 179 million T cells in an earlier analysis found 120 million or so unique TCR beta sequences.

PCR primers comprised 60 Vbeta and 13 Jbeta primers. Sequenced by immunoSEQ multiplex PCR; TCRdb stores in-frame clones only, minus some. This sample has some 200,000 clones, with under 90% found just once. This clone has just one count. Its matching antigen is unknown. Study outcomes and limitations: Researchers reported in a later analysis that a missense DCLRE1C variant was tied to TCR beta V- and J-gene trimming. Donors belonging to an Asian-associated ancestry cluster reportedly showed fewer N-insertions in productive TCRs than the approximately 670-donor mean, according to what a later analysis found. Most of the TCR beta V segments (in an earlier analysis) were productive either about 87% or about 30% of the time.

The sequenced sample consisted of PBMCs. This TCR was recovered from a boy aged 2 to 10 in good health and CMV-seronegative.

Here the CDR3 DNA reads TGTGCCAGCAGCTTAAGCGGGGGGTCTACCTACGAGCAGTACTTC. This sequence encodes CASSLSGGSTYEQYF. This chain joins TRBV5-5 and TRBJ2-7; TRBD2 matches at 9 bases. Per germline, CDR1 SGHKS and CDR2 YYEKEE (reference sequence). Unmatched junction bases numbered 5, after V lost 2 bases and J lost 2 bases. This CDR3 spans 15 amino acids. The full variable domain, completed using reference TRBV5-5 and TRBJ2-7, is DAGVTQSPTHLIKTRGQQVTLRCSPISGHKSVSWYQQVLGQGPQFIFQYYEKEERGRGNFPDRFSARQFPNYSSELNVNALLLGDSALYLCASSLSGGSTYEQYFGPGTRLTVT.